Each of the 29 T cell receptor beta chains below was sequenced from the same sample in a study of control samples from healthy donors and cancer patients. Method: immunoSEQ multiplex PCR; TCRdb's copy keeps in-frame clones and lacks some. The repertoire includes 130,000 or so clones, around 87% of them detected once, and around 9.4% sits in the top ten. The sequenced material came from blood. The receptor source for this set is a man aged 40-49 years in good health.

V usage is TRBV4-2 and J usage is TRBJ2-3; 10 nucleotides match TRBD2. Unmatched junction bases numbered 5, after V lost 4 bases and J lost 4 bases. There are 15 residues in the CDR3. Looked up from germline, CDR1 is LGHNA and CDR2 is YNFKEQ. CDR3 sequence reads: CASSRERGGADTQYF. The CDR3 DNA is TGTGCCAGCAGCCGCGAGCGGGGGGGGGCAGATACGCAGTATTTT.

The table lists this clone with a few counts. The chain combines TRBV19 with TRBJ1-1, with 8 positions matching TRBD1. This CDR3 comprises 13 residues. Losses at the gene ends were 8 bases for V and 0 bases for J; bases not matched to a gene: 2. Germline V gene lookup returns CDR1 LNHDA and CDR2 SQIVND (reference sequence). The CDR3 protein is CASRTGLNTEAFF. The CDR3 DNA reads as TGTGCCAGTCGGACAGGGTTGAACACTGAAGCTTTCTTT.

A remark on this clone: This CDR3 is also generated by other DNA sequences in the sample. This chain uses TRBV6-4 with TRBJ2-3, with 11 bases matching TRBD2. From germline, CDR1 is MRHNA and CDR2 SNTAGT. There are 15 residues in the CDR3. V trimming: 0 bases; J trimming: 6 bases; junction bases outside the gene matches: 2. The CDR3 sequence is CASSDSSGGADTQYF. For the CDR3, the DNA is TGTGCCAGCAGTGACTCTAGCGGGGGGGCCGATACGCAGTATTTT.

The chain joins TRBV11-3 to TRBJ2-3; D is undetermined. Trimming removed 1 base from V and 2 bases from J, with 7 bases in between. The CDR3 extends over 14 amino acids. Per germline, CDR1 SGHNT and CDR2 YENEEA. The CDR3: CASSLVRPTDTQYF. The CDR3 bases are TGTGCCAGCAGCTTAGTGAGGCCCACAGATACGCAGTATTTT.

The CDR3 spells CASSLIRGTEAFF. CDR3 nucleotides: TGTGCCAGCAGCTTAATTCGGGGGACTGAAGCTTTCTTT. The chain is built from TRBV7-3 and TRBJ1-1; tentative D call: TRBD1 (5 bases). The germline gives CDR1 SGHTA, CDR2 FQGTGA. There are 13 residues in the CDR3. V dropped 1 base and J dropped 5 bases, with 8 bases sitting between them.

Only one count was recorded for this clone. This chain joins TRBV25-1 and TRBJ2-5; D gene unclear. V gave up 2 bases and J gave up 2 bases, with 9 bases separating them. The germline gives CDR1 MGHDK, CDR2 SYGVNS. The length of the CDR3 is 14 residues. The CDR3 nucleotides read TGTGCCAGCAGTGAAGTAGTACAGCAAGAGACCCAGTACTTC. Amino acid sequence: CASSEVVQQETQYF.

The chain couples TRBV6-4 to TRBJ1-4; unclear D gene. Per germline, CDR1 MRHNA and CDR2 SNTAGT. V lost 8 bases and J 7 bases, leaving 17 bases between the germline ends. The CDR3 has 14 amino acids. Written as DNA, the CDR3 is TGTGCCAGCCGACGGGTCCCAGGTGCTGAAAAACTGTTTTTT. Its translation is CASRRVPGAEKLFF.

The rearrangement uses TRBV9 and TRBJ2-7; tentatively, D is TRBD1 or TRBD2 (6 bases each). Trimming left V 4 bases short and J 8 bases short, with 22 bases between. Germline CDR1 and CDR2: SGDLS and YYNGEE. The CDR3 loop spans 15 amino acids. The CDR3: CASSLTEGGSGKQYF. CDR3 in DNA: TGTGCCAGCAGCCTAACCGAGGGGGGATCGGGGAAGCAGTACTTC. The full variable domain, its missing parts supplied by reference TRBV9 and TRBJ2-7, is DSGVTQTPKHLITATGQRVTLRCSPRSGDLSVYWYQQSLDQGLQFLIQYYNGEERAKGNILERFSAQQFPDLHSELNLSSLELGDSALYFCASSLTEGGSGKQYFGPGTRLTVT.

The rearrangement links TRBV25-1 to TRBJ1-6; tentatively, D is TRBD1 (5 bases). V lost 2 bases and J 3 bases, leaving 14 bases between the germline ends. The length of the CDR3 is 17 residues. The germline V gene encodes CDR1 MGHDK and CDR2 SYGVNS. CDR3 region: CASSEGGFRDYNSPLHF. The CDR3 DNA follows: TGTGCCAGCAGTGAAGGGGGTTTCCGGGACTATAATTCACCCCTCCACTTT.

The chain employs TRBV18 and TRBJ1-5, with D perhaps TRBD1 (5 bases). The length of the CDR3 is 15 residues. CDR1 and CDR2 from the germline V gene are KGHSH and LQKENI. Trimming removed 4 bases at V and 6 bases at J, with 16 bases between. The CDR3 DNA reads as TGTGCCAGCTCACATAGTACAGGAACTGGTCAGCCCCAGCATTTT. This encodes CASSHSTGTGQPQHF.

The V and J genes are TRBV25-1 and TRBJ2-3, with D perhaps TRBD1 or TRBD2 (5 bases each). There are 16 residues in the CDR3. Trimming pared 3 bases from V and 0 bases from J, leaving 13 bases between. CDR1 is MGHDK, CDR2 SYGVNS, per germline. The CDR3 bases are TGTGCCAGCAGTGACTCGAGGGACGCTAGCACAGATACGCAGTATTTT. Amino acid sequence: CASSDSRDASTDTQYF. Full variable domain (outside the CDR3, taken from reference TRBV25-1 and TRBJ2-3): EADIYQTPRYLVIGTGKKITLECSQTMGHDKMYWYQQDPGMELHLIHYSYGVNSTEKGDLSSESTVSRIRTEHFPLTLESARPSHTSQYLCASSDSRDASTDTQYFGPGTRLTVL.

The rearrangement links TRBV5-1 to TRBJ1-4, with 9 bases identical to TRBD1. Per the germline V gene, CDR1 is SGHRS and CDR2 is YFSETQ. With 4 bases clipped from V and 8 bases from J, the junction kept 12 bases outside the gene matches. The CDR3 has 16 residues. The CDR3 sequence is CASSTGGTGLGEKLFF. CDR3 DNA sequence: TGCGCCAGCAGCACTGGCGGGACAGGGCTGGGAGAAAAACTGTTTTTT.

This chain links TRBV20-1 with TRBJ2-3, with D perhaps being TRBD1 or TRBD2 (6 bases each). Germline CDR1 reads DFQATT; CDR2 reads SNEGSKA (reference sequence). The CDR3 runs to 11 residues. Trimming removed 4 bases at V and 8 bases at J, with 10 bases between. In DNA form, the CDR3 reads TGCAGTGCTACCGAGGGGGGTACGCAGTATTTT. Its translation is CSATEGGTQYF.

This clone appeared once. The chain joins TRBV18 to TRBJ1-5, with 7 bases matching TRBD1. V trimming: 2 bases; J trimming: 4 bases; junction bases outside the gene matches: 5. This CDR3 contains 15 residues. Germline assignment: CDR1 KGHSH and CDR2 LQKENI. The CDR3 is CASSPAGQLNQPQHF. CDR3 nucleotides: TGTGCCAGCTCACCAGCGGGACAGCTTAATCAGCCCCAGCATTTT.

This clone was counted between two and nine times. The identical CDR3 is also encoded by other nucleotide sequences in the sample. V gene TRBV15 combines with J gene TRBJ2-1; D might be TRBD1 or TRBD2, each matching 5 bases. V was clipped by 0 bases and J by 10 bases, with 10 bases between them. The V gene's germline CDR1 is LNHNV and CDR2 YYDKDF (reference sequence). The CDR3 is made up of 13 amino acids. CDR3 coding DNA: TGTGCCACCAGCAGAGACCCCCGGGACGAGCAGTTCTTC. Translated, it gives CATSRDPRDEQFF.

V is TRBV11-3 and J is TRBJ2-3, with TRBD2 matching 14 bases. J was trimmed by 5 bases and V by 5 bases; bases with no gene match: 3. The CDR3 spans 15 residues. Germline CDR1 and CDR2: SGHNT and YENEEA. The CDR3 DNA reads TGTGCCAGCAGCCCCGGGACTAGCGGGGGAGATACGCAGTATTTT. Its protein product is CASSPGTSGGDTQYF.

In this sample, this clone turned up a few times. The chain uses TRBV6-6 and TRBJ1-5; D may be TRBD1 (5 bases). Trimming removed 7 bases from V and 7 bases from J, with 17 bases in between. This CDR3 has 14 amino acids. Germline V gives CDR1 MNHNY, CDR2 SVGAGI (reference sequence). The DNA of the CDR3 is TGTGCCAGCACTCCAGGGAGGGAGGGACAGCCCCAGCATTTT. It encodes CASTPGREGQPQHF.

The rearrangement joins TRBV10-3 to TRBJ1-5; 9 bases are shared with TRBD1. Trimming cost V 2 bases and J 3 bases; bases outside gene matches: 8. Germline V gene lookup returns CDR1 ENHRY and CDR2 SYGVKD. There are 17 residues in the CDR3. CDR3 coding DNA: TGTGCCATCAGTGAGGGTTCGGACAGGGGTATCAATCAGCCCCAGCATTTT. It encodes CAISEGSDRGINQPQHF.

J is TRBJ1-2 and V is TRBV6-6; no clear D gene. The CDR3 covers 14 residues. V dropped 2 bases and J dropped 6 bases, with 13 bases sitting between them. Germline CDR1 MNHNY, CDR2 SVGAGI (reference sequence). CDR3 in DNA: TGTGCCAGCAGTTACACATCAAGGACTAATGGCTACACCTTC. Protein product: CASSYTSRTNGYTF.

The chain carries TRBV24-1 and TRBJ1-5; D possibly corresponds to TRBD1 (5 bases). Per germline, CDR1 KGHDR and CDR2 SFDVKD. This CDR3 has 13 residues. The V end lost 6 bases, the J end lost 3 bases, and 8 bases lay between the germline ends. CDR3 in amino acids: CATSQGLNQPQHF. CDR3 DNA: TGTGCCACCAGTCAGGGTCTCAATCAGCCCCAGCATTTT.

The rearrangement joins TRBV24-1 to TRBJ2-3, with 9 bases fitting TRBD2. This CDR3 region has 16 residues. Germline-derived CDR1 and CDR2 are KGHDR and SFDVKD. V was pared by 3 bases and J by 4 bases, with 7 bases of the junction left unmatched. Here the CDR3 reads CATSDPRRGGPDTQYF. The CDR3 bases are TGTGCCACCAGTGATCCGCGGCGGGGGGGCCCAGATACGCAGTATTTT.

The rearrangement links TRBV7-6 to TRBJ1-2, with D unclear. Germline CDR1 reads SGHVS; CDR2 reads FNYEAQ. The CDR3 consists of 15 residues. Trimming pared 1 base from V and 2 bases from J, leaving 11 bases between. The CDR3 bases are TGTGCCAGCAGCTTAGGAGGAAGAAACAACTATGGCTACACCTTC. This encodes CASSLGGRNNYGYTF.

V gene TRBV6-5 combines with J gene TRBJ2-7; 7 bases fit TRBD1. V lost 5 bases, J lost 7 bases, and 14 bases stayed unmatched. Germline lookup yields CDR1 MNHEY and CDR2 SVGAGI. This CDR3 contains 15 residues. The CDR3 protein is CASSPPRGLSREQYF. The DNA for the CDR3 is TGTGCCAGCAGTCCTCCGAGGGGGCTCTCGCGTGAGCAGTACTTC.

J is TRBJ1-1 and V is TRBV3-1 (or the pseudogene TRBV3-2); D ambiguous. V gave up 4 bases and J gave up 7 bases, with 13 bases separating them. This CDR3 is 13 amino acids long. From germline, CDR1 is LGHDT and CDR2 YNNKEL (reference sequence). CDR3 in DNA: TGTGCCAGCAGCCGAGGGCAGTTTGGTGAAGCTTTCTTT. This encodes CASSRGQFGEAFF.

The J gene is TRBJ2-3, the V gene TRBV10-1; a possible D gene is TRBD1 (5 bases). V was trimmed by 5 bases and J by 1 base, leaving 19 bases between them. The length of the CDR3 is 17 residues. From germline, CDR1 is WNHNN and CDR2 SYGVQD (reference sequence). The CDR3 bases are TGCGCCAGCAGTTTAGGCAGGGAAGAAGGAGGCACAGATACGCAGTATTTT. Translating it yields CASSLGREEGGTDTQYF.

This chain uses TRBV20-1 with TRBJ1-5; D remains ambiguous. The CDR3 runs 11 residues. The germline V gene has CDR1 DFQATT and CDR2 SNEGSKA (reference sequence). Between the trimmed V and J ends, which lost 6 bases and 9 bases, there was a span of 12 bases. The CDR3 DNA reads TGCAGTGCCGCAGGAGCAGGGCCCCAGCATTTT. Its protein product is CSAAGAGPQHF.

This chain joins TRBV6-4 and TRBJ2-1; no reliable D call. There are 13 residues in the CDR3. Germline CDR1 and CDR2: MRHNA and SNTAGT. V lost 4 bases to trimming and J lost 7 bases, with 11 bases between them. The CDR3: CASSVLDGNEQFF. DNA of the CDR3: TGTGCCAGCAGTGTGCTAGATGGGAATGAGCAGTTCTTC.

This chain links TRBV18 with TRBJ2-3; tentatively, D is TRBD2 (6 bases). V was trimmed by 2 bases and J by 0 bases, leaving 9 bases between them. The V gene's germline CDR1 is KGHSH and CDR2 LQKENI. CDR3 size: 15 residues. CDR3 residues: CASSPDSGSTDTQYF. DNA of the CDR3: TGTGCCAGCTCACCAGATAGCGGAAGCACAGATACGCAGTATTTT.

V and J are TRBV3-1 (or the pseudogene TRBV3-2) and TRBJ1-4, with 9 bases that match TRBD1. After removal of 1 base from V and 6 bases from J, the junction contained 6 bases not matched to a gene. The CDR3 is 16 amino acids. Germline V gene sequence: CDR1 LGHDT, CDR2 YNNKEL (reference sequence). CDR3 in amino acids: CASSQVQRTGDEKLFF. In nucleotides, the CDR3 is TGTGCCAGCAGCCAAGTACAAAGGACAGGGGATGAAAAACTGTTTTTT.